The entry that follows covers one T cell receptor beta chain sequence. Antigen specificity is unknown. The data were taken from a study of T cells after yellow fever vaccination. TCRdb reprocessed the 5' RACE reads via MiXCR and lists one record per CDR3 protein. This sample yields about 630,000 distinct CDR3 sequences, of which approximately 13% are seen a single time; 14% to 15% belongs to the top ten. Regarding the study as a whole: Repertoires obtained by FACS sorting could include abundant clonotypes that entered as contaminants from the bulk population. Most clones from primary vaccination resurfaced after the booster (around 97% CD4, about 91% CD8).

Looked up from germline, CDR1 is GTSNPN and CDR2 is SVGIG (reference sequence). V dropped 5 bases and J dropped 1 base, with 9 bases sitting between them. The CDR3 is 12 amino acids. This receptor was taken from a man younger than 40 who received the YFV17D yellow fever vaccine. The specimen comprised PBMCs, sampled on the day of the yellow fever booster vaccination. The chain combines TRBV30 with TRBJ2-7; D gene ambiguous. The CDR3 here is CAWGQASYEQYF. CDR3 DNA: TGTGCCTGGGGGCAGGCGTCCTACGAGCAGTACTTC.